This T cell receptor beta chain was captured in a study of blood T cell repertoires in COVID-19. Study details: Sites across the United States, Italy and Spain contributed samples from acute and convalescent COVID-19.

Only in-frame clones appear in the TCRdb table, and some are missing; sequencing was by immunoSEQ multiplex PCR. The sample lists about 190,000 clones, 89% occurring once. This CDR3 comprises 13 residues. Trimming left V 7 bases short and J 6 bases short, with 15 bases between. Sequencing input: peripheral blood. J is TRBJ1-2 and V is TRBV12-3 or TRBV12-4; a weak D match, TRBD1 (5 bases). This receptor was identified in a man between 35 and 55 years old with acute or convalescent COVID-19. The CDR3 DNA reads TGTGCCAGCAACCTAGACAGCGGGAATGGCTACACCTTC. Amino acids: CASNLDSGNGYTF.